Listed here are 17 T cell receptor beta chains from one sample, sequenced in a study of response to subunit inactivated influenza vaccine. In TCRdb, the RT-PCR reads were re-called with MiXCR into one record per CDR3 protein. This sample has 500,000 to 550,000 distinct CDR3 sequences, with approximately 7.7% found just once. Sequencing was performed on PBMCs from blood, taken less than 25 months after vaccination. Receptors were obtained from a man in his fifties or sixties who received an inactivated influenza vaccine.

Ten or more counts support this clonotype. CDR3 sequence reads: CSVVGGGSGGPFGWELFF. DNA for the CDR3: TGCAGCGTTGTAGGAGGAGGCAGCGGGGGGCCTTTCGGTTGGGAGCTGTTTTTT. The rearrangement links TRBV29-1 to TRBJ2-2; 9 bases are shared with TRBD2. Trimming at V came to 4 bases and at J to 9 bases, leaving 21 bases not matched to a gene. Germline values: CDR1 SQVTM, CDR2 ANQGSEA. The CDR3 loop spans 18 amino acids.

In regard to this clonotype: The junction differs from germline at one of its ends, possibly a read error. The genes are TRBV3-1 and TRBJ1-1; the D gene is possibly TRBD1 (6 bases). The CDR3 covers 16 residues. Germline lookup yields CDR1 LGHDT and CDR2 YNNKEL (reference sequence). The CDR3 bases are TGTGCCACCAGCCAAGGCTGGGGCGGGGGGCTCACTGAAGCTTTCTTT. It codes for CATSQGWGGGLTEAFF. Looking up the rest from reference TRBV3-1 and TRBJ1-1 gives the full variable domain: DTAVSQTPKYLVTQMGNDKSIKCEQNLGHDTMYWYKQDSKKFLKIMFSYNNKELIINETVPNRFSPKSPDKAHLNLHINSLELGDSAVYFCATSQGWGGGLTEAFFGQGTRLTVV.

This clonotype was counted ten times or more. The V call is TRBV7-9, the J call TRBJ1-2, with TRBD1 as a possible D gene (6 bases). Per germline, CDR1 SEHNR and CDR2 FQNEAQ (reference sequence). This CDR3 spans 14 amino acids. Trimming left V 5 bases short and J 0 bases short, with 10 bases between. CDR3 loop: CASSVTGTNYGYTF. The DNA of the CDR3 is TGTGCCAGCAGCGTCACAGGGACTAACTATGGCTACACCTTC. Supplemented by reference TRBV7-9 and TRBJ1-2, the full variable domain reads DTGVSQNPRHKITKRGQNVTFRCDPISEHNRLYWYRQTLGQGPEFLTYFQNEAQLEKSRLLSDRFSAERPKGSFSTLEIQRTEQGDSAMYLCASSVTGTNYGYTFGSGTRLTVV.

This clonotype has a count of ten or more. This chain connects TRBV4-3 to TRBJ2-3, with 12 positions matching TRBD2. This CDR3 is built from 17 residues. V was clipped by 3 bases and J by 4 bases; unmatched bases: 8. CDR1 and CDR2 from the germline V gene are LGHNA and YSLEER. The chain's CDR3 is CASSQETSGSKADTQYF. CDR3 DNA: TGCGCCAGCAGCCAGGAGACTAGCGGGAGTAAGGCAGATACGCAGTATTTT.

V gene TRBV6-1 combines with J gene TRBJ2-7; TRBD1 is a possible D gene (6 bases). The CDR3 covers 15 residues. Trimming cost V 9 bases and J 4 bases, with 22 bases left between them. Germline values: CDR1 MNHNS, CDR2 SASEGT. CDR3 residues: CASRPYVQGMYEQYF. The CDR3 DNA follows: TGTGCCAGTAGACCCTACGTTCAGGGGATGTACGAGCAGTACTTC.

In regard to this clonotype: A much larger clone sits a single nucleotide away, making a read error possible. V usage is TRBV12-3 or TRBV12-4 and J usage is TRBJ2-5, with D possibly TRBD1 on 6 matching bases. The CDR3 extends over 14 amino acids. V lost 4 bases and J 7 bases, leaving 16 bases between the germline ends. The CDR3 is CASSSSRGQWTQYF. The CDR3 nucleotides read TGTGCCAGCAGTTCCTCCAGGGGTCAGTGGACCCAGTACTTC.

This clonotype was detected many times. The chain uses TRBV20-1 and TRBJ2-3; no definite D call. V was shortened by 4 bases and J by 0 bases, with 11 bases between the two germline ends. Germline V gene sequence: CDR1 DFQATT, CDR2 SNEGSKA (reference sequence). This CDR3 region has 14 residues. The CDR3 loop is CSAIRPASTDTQYF. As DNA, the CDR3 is TGCAGTGCTATCCGTCCAGCTAGCACAGATACGCAGTATTTT.

CDR3 sequence: CASSPLRGTLRGNEQFF. In nucleotides, the CDR3 is TGTGCCAGCAGCCCTTTAAGAGGGACCCTGAGGGGCAATGAGCAGTTCTTC. This rearrangement joins TRBV5-6 to TRBJ2-1; D may be TRBD1 or TRBD2 (5 bases each). V gave up 4 bases and J gave up 6 bases, with 23 bases separating them. The CDR3 has 17 residues. CDR1 is SGHDT and CDR2 is YYEEEE in the germline V gene.

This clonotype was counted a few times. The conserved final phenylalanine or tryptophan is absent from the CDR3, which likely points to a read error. The CDR3 region is CASSYGTSGSFTYEQYC. The CDR3 nucleotides read TGTGCCAGCAGTTACGGGACTAGCGGGAGTTTCACCTACGAGCAGTACTGC. This chain uses TRBV6-2 or TRBV6-3 with TRBJ2-7; 14 bases are a match to TRBD2. In germline, CDR1 is MNHEY, CDR2 SVGEGT. The length of the CDR3 is 17 residues. Trimming at V came to 2 bases and at J to 2 bases, leaving 5 bases not matched to a gene.

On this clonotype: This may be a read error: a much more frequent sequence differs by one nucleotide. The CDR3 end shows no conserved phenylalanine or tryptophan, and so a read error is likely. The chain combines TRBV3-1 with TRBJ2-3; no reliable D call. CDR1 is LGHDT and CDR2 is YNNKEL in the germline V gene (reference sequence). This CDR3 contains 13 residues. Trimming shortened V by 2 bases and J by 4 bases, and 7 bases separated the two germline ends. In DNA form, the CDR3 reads TGTGCCAGCAGCCAATTGGGGTCAGATACGCAGTATTCT. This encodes CASSQLGSDTQYS.

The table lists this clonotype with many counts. Here the CDR3 reads CASSYLPADAYEQYF. The CDR3 nucleotides read TGTGCCAGCAGTTATTTGCCAGCGGATGCCTACGAGCAGTACTTC. The rearrangement joins TRBV6-2 or TRBV6-3 to TRBJ2-7; possible D gene TRBD2, 5 bases. The germline V and J ends were trimmed by 3 bases and 2 bases, with 14 bases remaining between them. Germline-derived CDR1 and CDR2 are MNHEY and SVGEGT. CDR3 length equals 15 residues.

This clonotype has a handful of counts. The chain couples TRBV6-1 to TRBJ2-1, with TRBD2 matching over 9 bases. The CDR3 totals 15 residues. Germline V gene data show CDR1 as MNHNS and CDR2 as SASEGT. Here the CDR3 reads CASRGGRAGSGEQFF. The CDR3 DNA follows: TGTGCTAGCCGAGGCGGGAGGGCCGGATCCGGTGAGCAGTTCTTC.

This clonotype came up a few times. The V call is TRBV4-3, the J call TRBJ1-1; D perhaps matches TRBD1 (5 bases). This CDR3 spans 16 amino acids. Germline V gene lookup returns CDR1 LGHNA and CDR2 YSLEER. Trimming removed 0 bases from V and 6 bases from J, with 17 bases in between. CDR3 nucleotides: TGCGCCAGCAGCCAAGATCTAAAAGGGGCTAACGCTGAAGCTTTCTTT. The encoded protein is CASSQDLKGANAEAFF.

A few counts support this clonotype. The DNA of the CDR3 is TGTGCCAGCAGCCAAGCGGGGGGCCGGGATACGCAGTATTTT. This gives the protein CASSQAGGRDTQYF. This sequence joins TRBV25-1 and TRBJ2-3, with TRBD2 matching 9 bases. The CDR3 totals 14 residues. Germline V CDR1 and CDR2: MGHDK, SYGVNS. The J segment lost 6 bases and the V segment lost 6 bases, leaving 7 bases of the junction unmatched.

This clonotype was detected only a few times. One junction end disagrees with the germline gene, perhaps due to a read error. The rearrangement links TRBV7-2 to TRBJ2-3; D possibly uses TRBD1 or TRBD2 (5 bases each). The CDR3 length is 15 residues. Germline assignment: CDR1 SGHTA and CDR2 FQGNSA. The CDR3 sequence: CASIRDSGLQGRSDF. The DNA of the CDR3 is TGTGCCAGCATCCGGGATTCCGGGCTCCAGGGTCGGTCGGATTTT.

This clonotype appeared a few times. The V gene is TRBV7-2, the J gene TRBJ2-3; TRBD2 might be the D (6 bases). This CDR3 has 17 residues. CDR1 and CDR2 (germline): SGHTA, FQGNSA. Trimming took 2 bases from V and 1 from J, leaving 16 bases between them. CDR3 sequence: CASSLRWGVTGTDTQYF. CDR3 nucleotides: TGTGCCAGCAGCTTAAGATGGGGGGTTACAGGCACAGATACGCAGTATTTT.

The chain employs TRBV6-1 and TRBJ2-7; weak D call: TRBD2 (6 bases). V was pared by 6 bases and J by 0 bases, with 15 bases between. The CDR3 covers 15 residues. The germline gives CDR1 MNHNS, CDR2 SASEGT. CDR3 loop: CASSGGGGLSYEQYF. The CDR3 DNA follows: TGTGCCAGCAGCGGAGGTGGGGGACTCTCCTACGAGCAGTACTTC.